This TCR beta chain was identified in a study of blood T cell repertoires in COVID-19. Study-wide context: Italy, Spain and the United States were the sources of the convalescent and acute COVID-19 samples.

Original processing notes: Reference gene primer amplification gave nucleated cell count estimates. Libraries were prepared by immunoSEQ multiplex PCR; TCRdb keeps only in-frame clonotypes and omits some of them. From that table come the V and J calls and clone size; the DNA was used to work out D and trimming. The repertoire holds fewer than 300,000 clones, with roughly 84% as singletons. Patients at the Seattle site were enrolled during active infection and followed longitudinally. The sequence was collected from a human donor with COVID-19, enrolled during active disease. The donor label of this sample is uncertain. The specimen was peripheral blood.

CDR3 loop: CASSIGGYGSMNSPLHF. The CDR3 region has the DNA TGTGCCAGTAGTATAGGAGGGTATGGGAGTATGAATTCACCCCTCCACTTT. J is TRBJ1-6 and V is TRBV19; no firm D call. Germline V gene lookup returns CDR1 LNHDA and CDR2 SQIVND (reference sequence). The germline V and J ends were trimmed by 1 base and 7 bases, with 17 bases remaining between them. The length of the CDR3 is 17 residues.